The 22 T cell receptor beta chains given below trace back to one sample, sequenced in a study of cytomegalovirus exposure and HLA in healthy donors. Both 60 Vbeta primers and 13 Jbeta primers went into the PCR. Here immunoSEQ multiplex PCR was the method, and the copy in TCRdb shows in-frame clones only, minus some. The sample records about 150,000 clones, 65% to 80% being singletons. What was sequenced was PBMCs. All receptors come from a woman aged 40 to 49 in good health and CMV-seropositive.

There are a few counts of this clone. Sequence at one end of the junction differs from germline and may be a read error. The rearrangement uses TRBV4-1 and TRBJ1-4; D gene uncertain. Germline assignment: CDR1 MGHRA and CDR2 YSYEKL. This CDR3 is built from 15 residues. CDR3 in amino acids: CASSQDPNPRVPVYF. The CDR3 DNA reads TGCGCCAGCAGCCAAGATCCTAACCCACGGGTCCCGGTGTACTTT.

This clone has a handful of counts. The rearrangement uses TRBV28 and TRBJ1-1; D remains unclear. The CDR3 spans 13 residues. Germline assignment: CDR1 MDHEN and CDR2 SYDVKM. V was cut by 4 bases and J by 4 bases, with 10 bases left in between. The CDR3 loop is CASSSGVVTEAFF. The CDR3 DNA reads as TGTGCCAGCAGTTCCGGGGTTGTCACTGAAGCTTTCTTT.

The rearrangement links TRBV28 to TRBJ2-7; 8 positions agree with TRBD1. This CDR3 has 14 amino acids. The germline V gene has CDR1 MDHEN and CDR2 SYDVKM. Trimming cost V 5 bases and J 12 bases; bases outside gene matches: 15. The CDR3 protein is CASSRLQGQGPLYF. The CDR3 DNA is TGTGCCAGCAGTCGCCTCCAAGGACAGGGACCTTTGTACTTC.

The CDR3: CSAGTGVYEQYF. The DNA for the CDR3 is TGCAGCGCCGGGACAGGGGTCTACGAGCAGTACTTC. This sequence joins TRBV29-1 and TRBJ2-7, with TRBD1 identical over 10 bases. The CDR3 covers 12 residues. V lost 7 bases, J lost 3 bases, and 3 bases stayed unmatched. CDR1 is SQVTM and CDR2 is ANQGSEA in the germline V gene.

The chain uses TRBV5-4 and TRBJ2-7, with 7 bases that match TRBD1. V lost 1 base to trimming and J lost 1 base; unmatched junction nucleotides: 2. The CDR3 totals 14 residues. Germline CDR1 is SGHNT and CDR2 is YYREEE (reference sequence). CDR3 bases: TGTGCCAGCAGCTTGACGACAGGGTCCTACGAGCAGTACTTC. Translated: CASSLTTGSYEQYF.

J is TRBJ1-3 and V is TRBV6-6; unclear D gene. Germline assignment: CDR1 MNHNY and CDR2 SVGAGI (reference sequence). Trimming cost V 2 bases and J 0 bases, with 8 bases left between them. CDR3 size: 15 residues. CDR3 nucleotides: TGTGCCAGCAGTTACCGGACTGCCTCTGGAAACACCATATATTTT. This codes for CASSYRTASGNTIYF.

The chain uses TRBV7-6 and TRBJ2-7, with a weak D call TRBD2 (5 bases). This CDR3 has 14 residues. Germline-derived CDR1 and CDR2 are SGHVS and FNYEAQ. V gave up 2 bases and J gave up 1 base, with 9 bases separating them. The CDR3 sequence is CASSLSGSSYEQYF. For the CDR3, the DNA is TGTGCCAGCAGCTTAAGCGGCTCATCCTACGAGCAGTACTTC.

The chain joins TRBV5-4 to TRBJ2-3; TRBD2 matches 8 bases. CDR3 length: 14 residues. Germline V gives CDR1 SGHNT, CDR2 YYREEE (reference sequence). The junction had 8 bases not matched to a gene; V was cut back by 0 bases and J by 11 bases. Here the CDR3 reads CASSLAGGGLKQYF. The CDR3, as DNA: TGTGCCAGCAGCTTGGCGGGGGGGGGTCTCAAGCAGTATTTT.

The rearrangement uses TRBV5-4 and TRBJ2-7; 9 bases align to TRBD1. The CDR3 has 14 residues. V lost 4 bases to trimming and J lost 2 bases; unmatched junction nucleotides: 4. Germline assignment: CDR1 SGHNT and CDR2 YYREEE (reference sequence). Written as DNA, the CDR3 is TGTGCCAGCAGCGTGGGGACAGGGCCCTACGAGCAGTACTTC. This translates into CASSVGTGPYEQYF.

This chain joins TRBV10-1 and TRBJ2-4; 14 bases align to TRBD2. The CDR3 spans 17 residues. V lost 0 bases and J lost 8; bases outside the gene matches: 6. The germline gives CDR1 WNHNN, CDR2 SYGVQD (reference sequence). The CDR3 DNA follows: TGCGCCAGCAGTGAGTCCCGACTAGCGGGGGGGCCGGACATTCAGTACTTC. Residues: CASSESRLAGGPDIQYF.

This clone was observed a handful of times. CDR3 protein: CASSGGRGWAAFF. The CDR3 nucleotides are TGTGCCAGCTCGGGGGGGAGGGGGTGGGCAGCTTTCTTT. The chain joins TRBV6-5 to TRBJ1-1; D might be TRBD1 (6 bases). Looked up from germline, CDR1 is MNHEY and CDR2 is SVGAGI. The germline V and J ends were trimmed by 8 bases and 10 bases, with 20 bases remaining between them. The CDR3 has 13 amino acids.

The chain uses TRBV5-1 and TRBJ2-1; 11 nucleotides align to TRBD2. This CDR3 has 22 residues. The germline gives CDR1 SGHRS, CDR2 YFSETQ. Trimming took 2 bases from V and 3 from J; bases not matched to a gene: 22. The CDR3 is CASSFWGLAESRGPIDYNEQFF. CDR3 nucleotides: TGCGCCAGCAGCTTCTGGGGACTAGCGGAGTCCCGGGGGCCTATCGACTACAATGAGCAGTTCTTC. Full variable domain (remainder filled in from reference TRBV5-1 and TRBJ2-1): KAGVTQTPRYLIKTRGQQVTLSCSPISGHRSVSWYQQTPGQGLQFLFEYFSETQRNKGNFPGRFSGRQFSNSRSEMNVSTLELGDSALYLCASSFWGLAESRGPIDYNEQFFGPGTRLTVL.

V and J are TRBV5-5 and TRBJ2-3; TRBD2 matches at 9 bases. The CDR3 consists of 14 residues. CDR1 and CDR2 (germline): SGHKS, YYEKEE (reference sequence). The junction had 5 bases not matched to a gene; V was cut back by 3 bases and J by 6 bases. The CDR3 spells CASSSGLATDTQYF. CDR3 nucleotide sequence: TGTGCCAGCAGCTCGGGACTAGCCACCGATACGCAGTATTTT.

This chain connects TRBV4-1 to TRBJ2-5; 11 nucleotides match TRBD1. CDR3 length: 18 residues. Germline CDR1 is MGHRA and CDR2 is YSYEKL. Trimming at V came to 0 bases and at J to 5 bases, leaving 11 bases not matched to a gene. The chain's CDR3 is CASSQDRPDRGRRETQYF. The DNA of the CDR3 is TGCGCCAGCAGCCAAGATCGCCCGGACAGGGGGCGGCGGGAGACCCAGTACTTC.

The chain couples TRBV2 to TRBJ1-4; D is undetermined. Germline V gene lookup returns CDR1 SNHLY and CDR2 FYNNEI. V lost 3 bases, J lost 0 bases, and 8 bases lay in between. The CDR3 totals 15 residues. CDR3 loop: CASSDYPATNEKLFF. The CDR3 DNA follows: TGTGCCAGCAGTGATTATCCTGCAACTAATGAAAAACTGTTTTTT.

This clone was observed a handful of times. The gene calls are TRBV5-1 and TRBJ1-5, with D perhaps matching TRBD1 (6 bases). The V gene lost 4 bases and the J gene lost 9 bases, with 14 bases spanning the gap. CDR1 and CDR2 (germline): SGHRS, YFSETQ. The CDR3 extends over 13 amino acids. As DNA, the CDR3 is TGCGCCAGCAGCGAGTGGGGGCAGGCGCCCCAGCATTTT. Amino acid sequence: CASSEWGQAPQHF. Using reference TRBV5-1 and TRBJ1-5 for the parts outside the CDR3, the full variable domain is KAGVTQTPRYLIKTRGQQVTLSCSPISGHRSVSWYQQTPGQGLQFLFEYFSETQRNKGNFPGRFSGRQFSNSRSEMNVSTLELGDSALYLCASSEWGQAPQHFGDGTRLSIL.

The chain combines TRBV7-6 with TRBJ2-6; 10 nucleotides line up with TRBD1. The junction had 4 bases not matched to a gene; V was cut back by 5 bases and J by 0 bases. CDR1 is SGHVS and CDR2 is FNYEAQ in the germline V gene. This CDR3 comprises 17 residues. The DNA for the CDR3 is TGTGCCAGCAGCAGCCGGGACAGGGGCTCTGGGGCCAACGTCCTGACTTTC. This codes for CASSSRDRGSGANVLTF. The full variable domain, in which reference TRBV7-6 and TRBJ2-6 provide the parts outside the CDR3, is GAGVSQSPRYKVTKRGQDVALRCDPISGHVSLYWYRQALGQGPEFLTYFNYEAQQDKSGLPNDRFSAERPEGSISTLTIQRTEQRDSAMYRCASSSRDRGSGANVLTFGAGSRLTVL.

The chain combines TRBV25-1 with TRBJ2-1, with 9 bases fitting TRBD2. This CDR3 has 13 residues. Looked up from germline, CDR1 is MGHDK and CDR2 is SYGVNS. The J segment lost 12 bases and the V segment lost 4 bases, leaving 7 bases of the junction unmatched. The CDR3 reads CASSGTSGRGQFF. CDR3 bases: TGTGCCAGCAGTGGAACTAGCGGGCGAGGGCAGTTCTTC.

This clone has ten or more counts. The rearrangement joins TRBV19 to TRBJ1-4; the match to TRBD1 covers 10 bases. CDR3 length: 14 amino acids. V dropped 8 bases and J dropped 8; count of bases not matched to a gene: 8. Germline V gene sequence: CDR1 LNHDA, CDR2 SQIVND (reference sequence). CDR3 in DNA: TGTGCCAGTTCCTCGGGACAGGGGAGCGAAAAACTGTTTTTT. Amino acid sequence: CASSSGQGSEKLFF.

The V and J genes are TRBV7-9 and TRBJ1-2; 7 positions agree with TRBD1. There are 16 residues in the CDR3. After removal of 1 base from V and 0 bases from J, the junction contained 5 bases not matched to a gene. Germline V gene data show CDR1 as SEHNR and CDR2 as FQNEAQ (reference sequence). The CDR3 sequence: CASSLGGQEANYGYTF. The DNA for the CDR3 is TGTGCCAGCAGCTTAGGAGGACAGGAAGCTAACTATGGCTACACCTTC.

This clone was detected only a few times. The chain is built from TRBV19 and TRBJ2-3; the D gene is possibly TRBD2 (6 bases). The CDR3 has 16 amino acids. Germline CDR1 is LNHDA and CDR2 is SQIVND (reference sequence). The V gene lost 5 bases and the J gene lost 0 bases, with 15 bases spanning the gap. The CDR3 spells CASSDWAGRSTDTQYF. The DNA of the CDR3 is TGTGCCAGTAGTGACTGGGCGGGGAGGAGCACAGATACGCAGTATTTT.

The chain has TRBV5-1 and TRBJ2-7, with D possibly TRBD2 on 7 matching bases. The germline V gene has CDR1 SGHRS and CDR2 YFSETQ. The CDR3 has 15 amino acids. Trimming left V 4 bases short and J 0 bases short, with 14 bases between. In DNA form, the CDR3 reads TGCGCCAGCAGCCCGGAGGGGGGGAGCTCCTACGAGCAGTACTTC. The encoded protein is CASSPEGGSSYEQYF.